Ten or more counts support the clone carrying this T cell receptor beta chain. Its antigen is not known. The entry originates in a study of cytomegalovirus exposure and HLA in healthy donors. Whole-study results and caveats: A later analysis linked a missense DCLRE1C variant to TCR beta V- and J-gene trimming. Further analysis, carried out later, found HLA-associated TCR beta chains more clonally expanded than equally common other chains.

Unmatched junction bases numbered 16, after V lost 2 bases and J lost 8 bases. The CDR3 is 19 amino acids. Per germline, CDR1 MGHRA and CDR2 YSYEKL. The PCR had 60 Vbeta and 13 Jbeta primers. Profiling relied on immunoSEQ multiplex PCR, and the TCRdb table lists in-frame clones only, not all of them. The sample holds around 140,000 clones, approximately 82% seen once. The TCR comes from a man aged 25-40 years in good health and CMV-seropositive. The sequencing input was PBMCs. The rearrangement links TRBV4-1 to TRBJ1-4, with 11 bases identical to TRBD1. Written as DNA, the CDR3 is TGCGCCAGCAGCCAACTTCCCGGACAGGGGGCGAGGACCGCGGAAAAACTGTTTTTT. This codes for CASSQLPGQGARTAEKLFF.